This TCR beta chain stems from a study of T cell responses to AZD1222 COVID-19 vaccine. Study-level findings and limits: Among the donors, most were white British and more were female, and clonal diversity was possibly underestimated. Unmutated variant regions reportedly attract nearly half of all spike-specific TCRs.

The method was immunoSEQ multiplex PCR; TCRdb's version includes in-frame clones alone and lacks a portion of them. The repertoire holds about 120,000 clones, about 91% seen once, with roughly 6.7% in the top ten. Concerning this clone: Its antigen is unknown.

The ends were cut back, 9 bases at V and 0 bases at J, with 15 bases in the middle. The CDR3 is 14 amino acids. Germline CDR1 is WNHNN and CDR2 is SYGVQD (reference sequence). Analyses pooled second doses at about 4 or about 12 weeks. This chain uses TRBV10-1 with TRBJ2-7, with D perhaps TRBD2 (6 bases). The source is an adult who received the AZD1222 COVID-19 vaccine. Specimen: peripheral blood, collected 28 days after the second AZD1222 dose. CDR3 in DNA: TGCGCCAGACCGGGCGGGGAGTCCTCCTACGAGCAGTACTTC. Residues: CARPGGESSYEQYF.